The clone carrying this TCR beta chain showed up just once. Germline V gives CDR1 SQVTM, CDR2 ANQGSEA. The CDR3 extends over 17 amino acids. V shed 6 bases, J shed 3 bases, and the junction held 18 bases outside the gene matches. Seattle patients were enrolled while actively infected and followed longitudinally. These data originate in a study of blood T cell repertoires in COVID-19. Produced via immunoSEQ multiplex PCR; TCRdb's table is partial and in-frame only. The sample holds around 310,000 clones, 90% seen once. This clonotype originated in a woman aged 40 to 49 with COVID-19, enrolled during active disease. V usage is TRBV29-1 and J usage is TRBJ2-7; 9 bases are shared with TRBD1. The material sequenced was peripheral blood. The CDR3 here is CSVGDEGQGGGGYEQYF. CDR3 nucleotides: TGCAGCGTGGGGGACGAGGGACAGGGAGGAGGCGGCTACGAGCAGTACTTC.